The 3 T cell receptor beta chains listed next were all sequenced from one sample in a study of radiotherapy plus CTLA-4 blockade in lung cancer. This table comes from immunoSEQ multiplex PCR, and its TCRdb copy is limited to in-frame clones, with some not included. This sample has some 12,000 clones; about 88% occur once, and the top ten carry 25% to 30%. Sequencing was performed on peripheral blood, taken from a patient treated with radiotherapy plus ipilimumab. Receptors were obtained from a human donor with non-small cell lung cancer that progressed on radiotherapy plus ipilimumab.

The chain combines TRBV7-9 with TRBJ1-2; D call uncertain. V dropped 5 bases and J dropped 8 bases, with 15 bases sitting between them. CDR3 length equals 13 residues. Germline V gene lookup returns CDR1 SEHNR and CDR2 FQNEAQ (reference sequence). The CDR3 nucleotides are TGTGCCAGCAGCCCAGGTTCCACCGGCGGCTACACCTTC. Protein sequence: CASSPGSTGGYTF.

The rearrangement links TRBV7-3 to TRBJ1-1; perhaps TRBD1 as D (6 bases). The CDR3 sequence is 13 residues long. Germline V gene sequence: CDR1 SGHTA, CDR2 FQGTGA. V was shortened by 1 base and J by 6 bases, with 9 bases between the two germline ends. CDR3 DNA sequence: TGTGCCAGCAGCTTAATGGGGGCTGCTGAAGCTTTCTTT. This gives the protein CASSLMGAAEAFF.

The chain combines TRBV5-1 with TRBJ2-7; TRBD2 aligns across 7 bases. The J segment lost 7 bases and the V segment lost 4 bases, leaving 14 bases of the junction unmatched. Germline CDR1 and CDR2: SGHRS and YFSETQ. This CDR3 is 15 amino acids long. This CDR3 is CASSAGRSLWGEQYF. The DNA for the CDR3 is TGCGCCAGCAGCGCCGGGAGGTCGCTTTGGGGGGAGCAGTACTTC.